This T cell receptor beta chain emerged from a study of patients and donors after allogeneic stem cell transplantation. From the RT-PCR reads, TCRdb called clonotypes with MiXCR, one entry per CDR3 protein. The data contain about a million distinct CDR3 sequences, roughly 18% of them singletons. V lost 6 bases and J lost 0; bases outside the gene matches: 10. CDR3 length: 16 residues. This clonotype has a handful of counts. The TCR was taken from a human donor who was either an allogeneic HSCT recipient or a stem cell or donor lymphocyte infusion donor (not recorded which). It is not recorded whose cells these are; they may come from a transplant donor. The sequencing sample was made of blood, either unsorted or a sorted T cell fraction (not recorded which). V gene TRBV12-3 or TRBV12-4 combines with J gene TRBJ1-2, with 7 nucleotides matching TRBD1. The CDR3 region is CASSSNRGQPNYGYTF. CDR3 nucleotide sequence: TGTGCCAGCAGCTCGAATCGGGGACAGCCTAACTATGGCTACACCTTC.